This is a list of T cell receptor beta chains from one sample in a study of T cell changes during pregnancy in multiple sclerosis. Here immunoSEQ multiplex PCR was the method, and the copy in TCRdb shows in-frame clones only, minus some. Here the sample spans roughly 38,000 clones, 90% being singletons. This sample comprised CD8+ T cells from peripheral blood mononuclear cells, obtained in the first trimester of pregnancy. These TCRs come from a female donor with multiple sclerosis, enrolled in a pregnancy study. The CDR3 runs from the conserved cysteine through the conserved F or W. D genes are given only for firm matches. Size tells how often a clone was seen (once, few, many) or the class of an expanded clone, and some rows leave it out.

size | J | length | D | V | CDR3 | DNA
NA | TRBJ2-2 | 14 | NA | TRBV2 | CARLRSGNTGELFF | TGTGCCAGACTCCGATCCGGGAACACCGGGGAGCTGTTTTTT
NA | TRBJ1-3 | 15 | NA | TRBV6-5 | CASSYSKRLGNTIYF | TGTGCCAGCAGTTACTCGAAGAGGCTGGGAAACACCATATATTTT
NA | TRBJ1-3 | 17 | NA | TRBV25-1 | CASSAQTTRGAGNTIYF | TGTGCCAGCAGTGCCCAGACGACACGGGGGGCTGGAAACACCATATATTTT
NA | TRBJ2-7 | 14 | TRBD1 | TRBV5-6 | CASSSGTGFYEQYF | TGTGCCAGCAGCTCCGGGACAGGATTCTACGAGCAGTACTTC
NA | TRBJ2-7 | 11 | NA | TRBV9 | CASSSGGEQYF | TGTGCCAGCTCGAGTGGTGGCGAGCAGTACTTC
NA | TRBJ2-1 | 14 | TRBD2 | TRBV6-1 | CATHERDFYNEQFF | TGTGCCACCCACGAGCGGGACTTTTACAATGAGCAGTTCTTC
NA | TRBJ2-1 | 12 | NA | TRBV30 | CAWSEGGGEQFF | TGTGCCTGGAGTGAGGGGGGGGGAGAGCAGTTCTTC
once | TRBJ2-1 | 19 | TRBD2 | TRBV19 | CASSIASVGLAGDPNEQFF | TGTGCCAGTAGTATAGCCTCAGTTGGACTAGCGGGAGACCCCAATGAGCAGTTCTTC
NA | TRBJ2-1 | 19 | TRBD2 | TRBV5-6 | CASSSRIAGPMGSYNEQFF | TGTGCCAGCAGCTCGAGGATAGCGGGGCCAATGGGCTCCTACAATGAGCAGTTCTTC
NA | TRBJ2-2 | 14 | NA | TRBV6-4 | CASSDRPSTGELFF | TGTGCCAGCAGTGATCGGCCTAGCACCGGGGAGCTGTTTTTT
NA | TRBJ2-6 | 18 | NA | TRBV13 | CASSLSPAGVSGANVLTF | TGTGCCAGCAGCTTGAGTCCAGCGGGCGTCTCTGGGGCCAACGTCCTGACTTTC
once | TRBJ2-5 | 13 | NA | TRBV4-3 | CASSQDSGETQYF | TGCGCCAGCAGCCAAGATTCCGGGGAGACCCAGTACTTC
NA | TRBJ1-2 | 14 | TRBD1 | TRBV28 | CASRAGQGDYGYTF | TGTGCCAGCAGAGCCGGACAGGGTGACTATGGCTACACCTTC
NA | TRBJ2-7 | 15 | NA | TRBV19 | CASSLLAGYSYEQYF | TGTGCCAGTAGTCTGCTGGCGGGTTACTCCTACGAGCAGTACTTC
NA | TRBJ1-2 | 14 | TRBD1 | TRBV6-1 | CASTKGQGASGYTF | TGTGCCAGCACGAAGGGACAGGGGGCCTCTGGCTACACCTTC
NA | TRBJ2-5 | 14 | NA | TRBV11-2 | CASSLIIVEETQYF | TGTGCCAGCAGCTTAATTATAGTAGAAGAGACCCAGTACTTC
few | TRBJ2-7 | 13 | NA | TRBV7-6 | CASAQGFSYEQYF | TGTGCCAGCGCCCAGGGATTCTCCTACGAGCAGTACTTC
NA | TRBJ2-7 | 15 | TRBD1 | TRBV5-5 | CASSRLQGLFVEQYF | TGTGCCAGCAGCCGACTACAGGGGTTGTTCGTGGAGCAGTACTTC
NA | TRBJ2-1 | 15 | TRBD2 | TRBV30 | CAWSVLAGGPNEQFF | TGTGCCTGGAGTGTACTAGCGGGGGGGCCCAATGAGCAGTTCTTC
NA | TRBJ1-2 | 14 | NA | TRBV19 | CASSMGGPSYGYTF | TGTGCCAGTAGTATGGGGGGACCTTCGTATGGCTACACCTTC
once | TRBJ1-4 | 14 | TRBD1 | TRBV4-3 | CASSPDRGNEKLFF | TGCGCCAGCAGCCCGGACAGGGGAAATGAAAAACTGTTTTTT
NA | TRBJ2-7 | 15 | TRBD2 | TRBV19 | CASSGHREGLDEQYF | TGTGCCAGTAGCGGCCACCGGGAGGGTTTAGACGAGCAGTACTTC
NA | TRBJ2-7 | 12 | NA | TRBV29-1 | CSVEVTDYEQYF | TGCAGCGTTGAAGTGACAGACTACGAGCAGTACTTC
NA | TRBJ1-2 | 15 | TRBD1 | TRBV4-3 | CASSRRTGPNYGYTF | TGCGCCAGCAGCCGAAGGACAGGCCCAAACTATGGCTACACCTTC
NA | TRBJ1-1 | 15 | TRBD1 | TRBV28 | CASSSGTDMNTEAFF | TGTGCCAGCAGCTCTGGGACAGACATGAACACTGAAGCTTTCTTT
NA | TRBJ2-7 | 19 | NA | TRBV19 | CASSTINGRNTPYSYEQYF | TGTGCCAGTAGTACGATTAACGGGAGAAACACACCGTACTCCTACGAGCAGTACTTC
NA | TRBJ2-1 | 13 | NA | TRBV9 | CASSPRSGNEQFF | TGTGCCAGCAGCCCTCGGTCGGGGAATGAGCAGTTCTTC
few | TRBJ2-7 | 14 | TRBD1 | TRBV4-1 | CASGPGTGGLGQYF | TGCGCCAGCGGACCCGGGACAGGGGGCTTGGGGCAGTACTTC
NA | TRBJ2-1 | 15 | TRBD2 | TRBV11-2 | CASSLGGGLHNEQFF | TGTGCCAGCAGCTTAGGCGGGGGGCTACACAATGAGCAGTTCTTC
NA | TRBJ1-6 | 16 | NA | TRBV6-5 | CASSYSGDSYNSPLHF | TGTGCCAGCAGTTACTCCGGGGACTCCTATAATTCACCCCTCCACTTT
NA | TRBJ2-7 | 13 | TRBD2 | TRBV5-1 | CASFGTSGYEQYF | TGCGCCAGCTTCGGGACTAGCGGATACGAGCAGTACTTC
few | TRBJ2-2 | 14 | NA | TRBV6-4 | CASSRGSETGELFF | TGTGCCAGCAGTCGGGGGTCGGAGACCGGGGAGCTGTTTTTT
NA | TRBJ2-1 | 14 | TRBD2 | TRBV7-2 | CASSLVTSDNEQFF | TGTGCCAGCAGCTTAGTGACTAGCGACAATGAGCAGTTCTTC
NA | TRBJ2-2 | 16 | NA | TRBV5-5 | CASSLEPPVRGGELFF | TGTGCCAGCAGCTTGGAACCCCCGGTTCGGGGCGGGGAGCTGTTTTTT
NA | TRBJ1-1 | 12 | NA | TRBV6-1 | CASSDSGVEAFF | TGTGCCAGCAGTGACTCAGGTGTAGAAGCTTTCTTT
once | TRBJ2-3 | 13 | NA | TRBV27 | CASNHGSADTQYF | TGTGCCAGCAATCACGGGAGTGCTGATACGCAGTATTTT
NA | TRBJ1-1 | 12 | NA | TRBV5-6 | CASSTNRPEAFF | TGTGCCAGCAGTACAAACAGGCCTGAAGCTTTCTTT
NA | TRBJ1-2 | 15 | TRBD1 | TRBV19 | CASTFGQGANYGYTF | TGTGCCAGTACCTTCGGACAGGGAGCTAACTATGGCTACACCTTC
NA | TRBJ2-7 | 13 | NA | TRBV5-4 | CASSRDGVYEQYF | TGTGCCAGCAGCCGCGACGGAGTCTACGAGCAGTACTTC
NA | TRBJ2-7 | 13 | NA | TRBV7-9 | CASSPDSWYEQYF | TGTGCCAGCAGCCCAGACAGCTGGTACGAGCAGTACTTC
NA | TRBJ1-1 | 16 | NA | TRBV11-2 | CASSLRHPGMNTEAFF | TGTGCCAGCAGCTTAAGACACCCGGGGATGAACACTGAAGCTTTCTTT
once | TRBJ1-1 | 16 | NA | TRBV7-9 | CASSSFMTGMNTEAFF | TGTGCCAGCAGCTCCTTTATGACAGGCATGAACACTGAAGCTTTCTTT
NA | TRBJ2-1 | 15 | NA | TRBV27 | CASSSPGSGGHEEFF | TGTGCCAGCAGTAGCCCAGGGTCTGGCGGTCATGAGGAGTTCTTC
NA | TRBJ1-4 | 15 | NA | TRBV27 | CASSLLRGTNEKLFF | TGTGCCAGCAGTCTCCTCCGGGGAACTAATGAAAAACTGTTTTTT
NA | TRBJ2-1 | 11 | NA | TRBV4-1 | CASSAAGEQFF | TGCGCCAGCAGCGCAGCCGGGGAGCAGTTCTTC
NA | TRBJ2-1 | 14 | TRBD1 | TRBV6-6 | CASSRARGPNEQFF | TGTGCCAGCAGTAGGGCCAGGGGGCCAAATGAGCAGTTCTTC
NA | TRBJ1-1 | 12 | TRBD1 | TRBV4-1 | CASRSGGVGAFF | TGCGCCAGCAGATCAGGGGGCGTCGGAGCTTTCTTT
NA | TRBJ2-4 | 17 | NA | TRBV5-6 | CASSLEHSGLAKNIQYF | TGTGCCAGCAGCTTGGAGCACTCAGGGCTAGCCAAAAACATTCAGTACTTC